The 18 T cell receptor beta chains given below trace back to one sample, sequenced in a study of T cell changes during pregnancy in multiple sclerosis. Profiled with immunoSEQ multiplex PCR; TCRdb holds only in-frame clones, not every one. The profile covers about 50,000 clones, with 85% to 95% appearing a single time and under 0.3% taken by the ten largest. The sequenced sample was CD4+ T cells from peripheral blood mononuclear cells, obtained in the second trimester of pregnancy. The source of these receptors is a female donor with multiple sclerosis, enrolled in a pregnancy study.

J is TRBJ2-5 and V is TRBV19; TRBD2 might be the D (5 bases). The V gene lost 5 bases and the J gene lost 1 base, with 17 bases spanning the gap. The germline CDR1 and CDR2 sequences are LNHDA and SQIVND (reference sequence). CDR3 length equals 16 residues. CDR3 DNA: TGTGCCAGTAGTCGGGGTCGGTCGGGGATCCAAGAGACCCAGTACTTC. It translates to CASSRGRSGIQETQYF.

The chain links TRBV2 to TRBJ2-5; D perhaps matches TRBD2 (6 bases). From germline, CDR1 is SNHLY and CDR2 FYNNEI. The CDR3 has 11 residues. V dropped 8 bases and J dropped 5 bases, with 9 bases sitting between them. CDR3 sequence reads: CASGTGETQYF. As DNA, the CDR3 is TGTGCCAGCGGGACTGGGGAGACCCAGTACTTC.

V and J are TRBV6-6 and TRBJ2-1; D is possibly TRBD2 (7 bases). The CDR3 totals 13 residues. Per germline, CDR1 MNHNY and CDR2 SVGAGI (reference sequence). Trimming shortened V by 7 bases and J by 5 bases, and 12 bases separated the two germline ends. CDR3 sequence: CASTVGGHNEQFF. CDR3 sequence (DNA): TGTGCCAGCACGGTGGGGGGGCACAATGAGCAGTTCTTC.

The rearrangement uses TRBV11-2 and TRBJ2-5; possible D gene TRBD2, 6 bases. The length of the CDR3 is 13 residues. Trimming shortened V by 6 bases and J by 4 bases, and 12 bases separated the two germline ends. Per the germline V gene, CDR1 is SGHAT and CDR2 is FQNNGV. CDR3 coding DNA: TGTGCCAGCAGTCGGGGGTTTGCAGAGACCCAGTACTTC. This translates into CASSRGFAETQYF.

The CDR3 DNA reads as TGTGCCAGCAGTTACGCAGGACAGACTATATCACCCCTCCACTTT. Its protein product is CASSYAGQTISPLHF. This chain links TRBV6-6 with TRBJ1-6, with a possible D match to TRBD1 (6 bases). V lost 2 bases and J 10 bases, leaving 15 bases between the germline ends. The CDR3 spans 15 residues. CDR1 and CDR2 from the germline V gene are MNHNY and SVGAGI (reference sequence).

The chain joins TRBV19 to TRBJ1-2; 11 bases are a match to TRBD1. The CDR3 is 18 amino acids. Germline V gene sequence: CDR1 LNHDA, CDR2 SQIVND (reference sequence). Trimming removed 4 bases from V and 2 bases from J; junction bases left unmatched: 12. CDR3 loop: CASSTYRSRDRGNYGYTF. In DNA form, the CDR3 reads TGTGCCAGTAGTACCTATAGGAGCCGGGACAGGGGGAACTATGGCTACACCTTC.

This chain joins TRBV11-3 and TRBJ2-1, with a tentative D call TRBD1 (6 bases). The CDR3 sequence is 16 residues long. The ends were cut back, 0 bases at V and 6 bases at J, with 15 bases in the middle. CDR1 is SGHNT and CDR2 is YENEEA in the germline V gene. Written as DNA, the CDR3 is TGTGCCAGCAGCTTAGATTTCAGGGGTTTTCGCAATGAGCAGTTCTTC. Its translation: CASSLDFRGFRNEQFF.

The chain links TRBV7-9 to TRBJ2-7; 8 nucleotides line up with TRBD2. Per germline, CDR1 SEHNR and CDR2 FQNEAQ (reference sequence). This CDR3 spans 15 amino acids. Unmatched junction bases numbered 8, after V lost 2 bases and J lost 5 bases. CDR3 loop: CASSLFRTSSNEQYF. As DNA, the CDR3 is TGTGCCAGCAGCTTATTCCGGACTAGCAGCAACGAGCAGTACTTC. Supplemented by reference TRBV7-9 and TRBJ2-7, the full variable domain reads DTGVSQNPRHKITKRGQNVTFRCDPISEHNRLYWYRQTLGQGPEFLTYFQNEAQLEKSRLLSDRFSAERPKGSFSTLEIQRTEQGDSAMYLCASSLFRTSSNEQYFGPGTRLTVT.

This chain uses TRBV5-1 with TRBJ1-4; D is perhaps TRBD1 (5 bases). Germline-derived CDR1 and CDR2 are SGHRS and YFSETQ. Trimming shortened V by 4 bases and J by 3 bases, and 13 bases separated the two germline ends. The CDR3 contains 15 residues. CDR3 sequence: CASSLGGIPNEKLFF. The CDR3 nucleotides read TGCGCCAGCAGCCTTGGGGGGATACCTAATGAAAAACTGTTTTTT.

This clone showed up just once. V and J are TRBV19 and TRBJ1-3, with D tentatively TRBD1 (6 bases). Deletions cut 6 bases from V and 4 bases from J, with 10 bases between. The germline CDR1 and CDR2 sequences are LNHDA and SQIVND (reference sequence). This CDR3 comprises 13 residues. CDR3 protein: CASRQGTGNTIYF. CDR3 in DNA: TGTGCCAGTAGGCAGGGGACAGGAAACACCATATATTTT.

This clone has a handful of counts. Germline and junction disagree at one end, which may indicate a read error. V usage is TRBV7-7 and J usage is TRBJ1-1, with a tentative D call TRBD1 (6 bases). This CDR3 contains 13 residues. The germline V gene encodes CDR1 SSHAT and CDR2 FNYEAQ (reference sequence). Here the CDR3 reads CASSQERGTEAFF. The CDR3 DNA follows: TGTGCTAGCAGCCAAGAAAGGGGGACTGAAGCTTTCTTT.

The chain has TRBV25-1 and TRBJ2-3; 14 bases agree with TRBD2. The germline gives CDR1 MGHDK, CDR2 SYGVNS. The CDR3 is 17 residues long. The V and J ends lost 6 bases and 5 bases, in that order; junction bases with no gene match: 10. The CDR3 loop reads CASRRGLAGEIGDTQYF. DNA for the CDR3: TGTGCCAGCAGGAGGGGACTAGCGGGGGAAATTGGAGATACGCAGTATTTT.

The chain couples TRBV13 to TRBJ2-7; 8 nucleotides match TRBD2. Germline-derived CDR1 and CDR2 are PRHDT and FYEKMQ (reference sequence). The CDR3 has 15 residues. The ends lost 1 base at V and 1 base at J; junction bases unmatched: 3. CDR3 region: CASSLAGGGSYEQYF. The DNA for the CDR3 is TGTGCCAGCAGCTTAGCGGGGGGGGGTTCCTACGAGCAGTACTTC.

This sequence joins TRBV11-2 and TRBJ1-5, with TRBD1 matching 11 bases. The CDR3 extends over 14 amino acids. Germline CDR1 reads SGHAT; CDR2 reads FQNNGV. J lost 7 bases, V lost 5 bases, and 4 bases had no gene match. For the CDR3, the DNA is TGTGCCAGCAGCCCTGGGACAGGGGGGCAGCCCCAGCATTTT. Residues: CASSPGTGGQPQHF.

This chain connects TRBV30 to TRBJ1-5; D remains ambiguous. The CDR3 has 12 amino acids. Trimming took 2 bases from V and 7 from J, leaving 9 bases between them. In germline, CDR1 is GTSNPN, CDR2 SVGIG (reference sequence). The CDR3 coding sequence is TGTGCCTGGAGTTTTACGGGGCAGCCCCAGCATTTT. Residues: CAWSFTGQPQHF.

The V call is TRBV2, the J call TRBJ1-6; D might be TRBD1 (5 bases). Trimming took off 4 bases at V and 0 bases at J, with 10 bases between the two ends. Germline CDR1 reads SNHLY; CDR2 reads FYNNEI. The CDR3 consists of 16 residues. The CDR3 DNA reads TGTGCCAGCAGTGTACAGGAGAGCTCCTATAATTCACCCCTCCACTTT. Protein: CASSVQESSYNSPLHF.

This clone was found once. This chain links TRBV4-2 with TRBJ1-2, with TRBD1 matching over 10 bases. Germline CDR1 and CDR2: LGHNA and YNFKEQ. This CDR3 contains 16 residues. After removal of 0 bases from V and 4 bases from J, the junction contained 5 bases not matched to a gene. The CDR3 is CASSQEETGGAYGYTF. The CDR3 DNA reads as TGTGCCAGCAGCCAAGAGGAGACAGGGGGCGCCTATGGCTACACCTTC.

V and J are TRBV5-1 and TRBJ2-2; D gene uncertain. Germline lookup yields CDR1 SGHRS and CDR2 YFSETQ. Trimming shortened V by 4 bases and J by 6 bases, and 10 bases separated the two germline ends. The length of the CDR3 is 13 residues. The CDR3 DNA is TGCGCCAGCAGCGAGGCCCGGGCCGGGGAGCTGTTTTTT. Protein sequence: CASSEARAGELFF.